Listed here are 17 T cell receptor beta chains from one sample, sequenced in a study of blood T cell repertoires in COVID-19. The assay was immunoSEQ multiplex PCR, and TCRdb's table has in-frame clones only and misses some. Of about 250,000 clones in the sample, approximately 86% were seen once. The sequenced sample was peripheral blood. These receptors originate from a man aged 80 or over with acute or convalescent COVID-19.

The V gene is TRBV19, the J gene TRBJ2-3, with 8 bases identical to TRBD1. The CDR3 covers 15 residues. Germline lookup yields CDR1 LNHDA and CDR2 SQIVND (reference sequence). V shed 6 bases and J 2 bases; nucleotides not matched to a gene: 7. The CDR3 DNA reads TGTGCCAGTAGGGCTGACAGGGGAACCACAGATACGCAGTATTTT. The encoded protein is CASRADRGTTDTQYF.

The chain has TRBV6-5 and TRBJ1-1; D is unclear. Germline V gene data show CDR1 as MNHEY and CDR2 as SVGAGI. This CDR3 has 13 residues. V shed 0 bases and J shed 4 bases, with 6 bases lying between them. CDR3 in DNA: TGTGCCAGCAGTTACTCGAGTCCCACTGAAGCTTTCTTT. Protein product: CASSYSSPTEAFF.

This rearrangement joins TRBV15 to TRBJ2-1, with D possibly TRBD1 on 6 matching bases. There are 14 residues in the CDR3. Germline CDR1 and CDR2: LNHNV and YYDKDF (reference sequence). V was trimmed by 1 base and J by 7 bases, leaving 11 bases between them. CDR3 coding DNA: TGTGCCACCAGCAGAGCGCAGGGGAGAAATGAGCAGTTCTTC. Its translation is CATSRAQGRNEQFF.

The chain links TRBV7-2 to TRBJ2-1, with D hard to call. This CDR3 region has 13 residues. CDR1 and CDR2 (germline): SGHTA, FQGNSA. V lost 0 bases to trimming and J lost 4 bases, with 4 bases between them. The CDR3 sequence is CASSLARYNEQFF. The DNA for the CDR3 is TGTGCCAGCAGCTTAGCGAGGTACAATGAGCAGTTCTTC.

This chain joins TRBV9 and TRBJ1-2, with 8 bases fitting TRBD1. The CDR3 sequence is 16 residues long. J was trimmed by 3 bases and V by 0 bases; bases with no gene match: 7. Germline V gene data show CDR1 as SGDLS and CDR2 as YYNGEE. CDR3 coding DNA: TGTGCCAGCAGCGTAGATAGGGACAGGCACTACTATGGCTACACCTTC. This sequence encodes CASSVDRDRHYYGYTF.

The J gene is TRBJ1-5, the V gene TRBV10-3; D possibly corresponds to TRBD1 (6 bases). Germline CDR1 and CDR2: ENHRY and SYGVKD. Trimming pared 5 bases from V and 6 bases from J, leaving 17 bases between. This CDR3 comprises 15 residues. CDR3 coding DNA: TGTGCCATCAGTCCAGGAGGGGGGGCTGGTCAGCCCCAGCATTTT. The encoded protein is CAISPGGGAGQPQHF.

The V gene is TRBV6-5, the J gene TRBJ1-1; 9 bases agree with TRBD1. Germline V CDR1 and CDR2: MNHEY, SVGAGI. CDR3 length: 14 residues. The V and J ends lost 5 bases and 1 base, in that order; junction bases with no gene match: 2. The CDR3 is CASSTGQGNTEAFF. CDR3 nucleotide sequence: TGTGCCAGCAGTACGGGACAGGGGAACACTGAAGCTTTCTTT.

This clone was observed a single time. Additional DNA sequences in this sample encode the identical CDR3. This chain uses TRBV19 with TRBJ2-5; weak D call: TRBD1 (6 bases). The CDR3 totals 14 residues. The V end was cut by 5 bases, the J end by 2 bases, with 12 bases between. The germline V gene encodes CDR1 LNHDA and CDR2 SQIVND (reference sequence). Here the CDR3 reads CASSSRQVQETQYF. In DNA form, the CDR3 reads TGTGCCAGTAGTTCCCGACAGGTTCAAGAGACCCAGTACTTC.

V is TRBV7-6 and J is TRBJ2-2; 8 bases fit TRBD2. The length of the CDR3 is 15 residues. After removal of 0 bases from V and 7 bases from J, the junction contained 4 bases not matched to a gene. Germline V gene data show CDR1 as SGHVS and CDR2 as FNYEAQ. CDR3 region: CASSLARGEFGELFF. CDR3 in DNA: TGTGCCAGCAGCTTAGCGCGGGGGGAGTTCGGGGAGCTGTTTTTT.

V and J are TRBV9 and TRBJ1-2; D unresolved. CDR3 length: 12 amino acids. The germline V gene has CDR1 SGDLS and CDR2 YYNGEE. V was trimmed by 6 bases and J by 3 bases, leaving 9 bases between them. CDR3 amino acids: CASIGMDYGYTF. In DNA form, the CDR3 reads TGTGCCAGCATCGGTATGGACTATGGCTACACCTTC. Combining the CDR3 with reference TRBV9 and TRBJ1-2 gives the whole variable domain DSGVTQTPKHLITATGQRVTLRCSPRSGDLSVYWYQQSLDQGLQFLIQYYNGEERAKGNILERFSAQQFPDLHSELNLSSLELGDSALYFCASIGMDYGYTFGSGTRLTVV.

The chain joins TRBV6-5 to TRBJ1-1; TRBD1 is a possible D gene (6 bases). The length of the CDR3 is 13 residues. V lost 8 bases to trimming and J lost 4 bases, with 14 bases between them. The germline CDR1 and CDR2 sequences are MNHEY and SVGAGI. The CDR3 loop is CASLRGGSTEAFF. In nucleotides, the CDR3 is TGTGCCAGCCTCAGGGGCGGGAGCACTGAAGCTTTCTTT.

V is TRBV24-1 and J is TRBJ2-5; 8 nucleotides align to TRBD1. The germline V gene encodes CDR1 KGHDR and CDR2 SFDVKD. V dropped 3 bases and J dropped 8; count of bases not matched to a gene: 4. The CDR3 runs 13 residues. CDR3: CATSDGDRRTQYF. CDR3 coding DNA: TGTGCCACCAGTGATGGGGACAGGAGAACCCAGTACTTC.

This chain links TRBV7-3 with TRBJ2-7; 12 bases map to TRBD2. V shed 5 bases and J 2 bases; nucleotides not matched to a gene: 4. This CDR3 is built from 15 residues. Germline CDR1 SGHTA, CDR2 FQGTGA. The CDR3 spells CASSLLAGGPYEQYF. The CDR3 DNA follows: TGTGCCAGCAGCCTACTAGCGGGGGGCCCCTACGAGCAGTACTTC. Full variable domain (rest looked up from reference TRBV7-3 and TRBJ2-7): GAGVSQTPSNKVTEKGKYVELRCDPISGHTALYWYRQSLGQGPEFLIYFQGTGAADDSGLPNDRFFAVRPEGSVSTLKIQRTERGDSAVYLCASSLLAGGPYEQYFGPGTRLTVT.

This clone was counted once. This sequence joins TRBV6-4 and TRBJ1-1, with 7 bases aligning to TRBD1. The length of the CDR3 is 16 residues. V shed 6 bases, J shed 2 bases, and the junction held 12 bases outside the gene matches. Germline CDR1 reads MRHNA; CDR2 reads SNTAGT. Here the CDR3 reads CASRQEQGSPNTEAFF. The DNA for the CDR3 is TGTGCCAGCAGACAAGAACAGGGGTCCCCCAACACTGAAGCTTTCTTT.

The V and J genes are TRBV7-2 and TRBJ2-3; 9 nucleotides match TRBD1. Germline values: CDR1 SGHTA, CDR2 FQGNSA. The CDR3 covers 17 residues. Germline trimming cut 5 bases from V and 6 bases from J; bases unmatched to any gene: 15. The CDR3 reads CASSLDRGTGPRDTQYF. As DNA, the CDR3 is TGTGCCAGCAGCCTCGACCGGGGGACAGGGCCGAGGGATACGCAGTATTTT.

This rearrangement joins TRBV29-1 to TRBJ2-2; TRBD2 aligns across 10 bases. With 5 bases clipped from V and 8 bases from J, the junction kept 5 bases outside the gene matches. CDR1 is SQVTM and CDR2 is ANQGSEA in the germline V gene. The CDR3 contains 13 residues. The DNA of the CDR3 is TGCAGCGTTAGTCTAGCGGGAGCTGGGGAGCTGTTTTTT. Translating it yields CSVSLAGAGELFF.

This chain joins TRBV25-1 and TRBJ1-5, with D unresolved. The V end lost 3 bases, the J end lost 4 bases, and 13 bases lay between the germline ends. The CDR3 is 15 amino acids. Germline V gene sequence: CDR1 MGHDK, CDR2 SYGVNS. DNA for the CDR3: TGTGCCAGCAGTGAGCTGACAAGCAATAATCAGCCCCAGCATTTT. Translating it yields CASSELTSNNQPQHF.